The entry below describes one T cell receptor beta chain. The data are from a study of OX40 agonist ivuxolimab in advanced cancers. Method: immunoSEQ multiplex PCR; TCRdb's copy keeps in-frame clones and lacks some. Here the sample spans some 74,000 clones, about 94% being singletons. Germline CDR1 reads SGHDT; CDR2 reads YYEEEE. V gave up 5 bases and J gave up 6 bases; unmatched junction bases: 8. The CDR3 has 14 residues. The chain couples TRBV5-6 to TRBJ1-3; 7 bases align to TRBD1. The source was CD4+ or CD8+ T cells sorted from blood, collected in a trial of the OX40 agonist ivuxolimab. This clonotype originated in an adult with an advanced solid tumor such as melanoma, head and neck, liver or kidney cancer. The CDR3 DNA is TGTGCCAGCAGTTACGGGACAGAAAAAAACACCATATATTTT. As protein: CASSYGTEKNTIYF.